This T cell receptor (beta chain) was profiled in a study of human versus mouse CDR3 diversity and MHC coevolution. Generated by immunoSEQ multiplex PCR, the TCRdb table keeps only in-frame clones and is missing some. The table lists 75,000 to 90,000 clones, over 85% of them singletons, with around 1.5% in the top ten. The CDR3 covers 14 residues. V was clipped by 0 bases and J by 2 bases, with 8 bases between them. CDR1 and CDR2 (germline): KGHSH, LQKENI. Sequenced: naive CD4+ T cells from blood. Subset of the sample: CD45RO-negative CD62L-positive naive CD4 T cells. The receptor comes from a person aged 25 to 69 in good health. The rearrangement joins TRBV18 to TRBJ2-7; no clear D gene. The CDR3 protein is CASSPPSQAYEQYF. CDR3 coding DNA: TGTGCCAGCTCACCACCATCACAAGCCTACGAGCAGTACTTC.